The entry below describes one T cell receptor beta chain. Antigen specificity is unknown. Within the sample, other DNA sequences also encode this same CDR3. This entry comes from a study of beta chain features in type 1 diabetes. Study conclusions and caveats: In these data, an HLA type influence on TCRB rearrangement remained unresolved. When VDJ junctions were examined, type 1 diabetes patients showed fewer insertions and more deletions.

A single heparinised blood sample, averaging roughly 110 mL, was obtained per donor. The investigators reverse transcribed all of the isolated RNA, so they sequenced expressed TCRB transcripts. This table comes from immunoSEQ multiplex PCR, and its TCRdb copy is limited to in-frame clones, with some not included. The sample lists approximately 150,000 clones, roughly 9.3% occurring once. This CDR3 region has 11 residues. CDR1 and CDR2 (germline): SQVTM, ANQGSEA. J lost 8 bases, V lost 5 bases, and 3 bases had no gene match. J is TRBJ1-2 and V is TRBV29-1, with 9 bases fitting TRBD1. Sequenced input: central memory CD4+ T cells from blood. This sequence originates from a woman aged 40 to 49 in good health. DNA of the CDR3: TGCAGCGTTAGACAGGGGGAAGGCTACACCTTC. Its translation is CSVRQGEGYTF.